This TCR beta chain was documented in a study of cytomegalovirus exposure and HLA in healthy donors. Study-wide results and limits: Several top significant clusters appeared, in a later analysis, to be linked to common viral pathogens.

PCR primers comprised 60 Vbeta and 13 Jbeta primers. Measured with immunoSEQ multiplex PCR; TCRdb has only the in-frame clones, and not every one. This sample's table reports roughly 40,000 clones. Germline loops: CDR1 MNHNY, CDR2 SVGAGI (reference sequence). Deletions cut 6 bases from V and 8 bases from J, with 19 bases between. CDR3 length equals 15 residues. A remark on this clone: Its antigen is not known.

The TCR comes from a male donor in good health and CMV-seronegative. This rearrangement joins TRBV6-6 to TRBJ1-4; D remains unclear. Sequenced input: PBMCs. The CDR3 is CASSSPQEGLEKLFF. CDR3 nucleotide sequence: TGTGCCAGCAGCTCGCCCCAGGAGGGTTTAGAAAAACTGTTTTTT.